This T cell receptor (beta chain) derives from a study of T cells in Graves' hyperthyroidism and ophthalmopathy. Study-level findings and limits: Among thyroid clonotypes expanded above 0.001, most also appeared in blood.

Details on this clonotype: Antigen: not known. The germline gene is not matched at one end of the junction; a read error may be the cause.

RNA transcripts gave rise to amplified TCR beta CDR3 regions. A first-round RT-PCR of the TCR CDR3 used the HTBI primer set. One entry per CDR3 protein, called by TCRdb with MiXCR from the multiplex PCR reads. The sample records roughly 300,000 distinct CDR3 sequences, over 20% being singletons. Germline values: CDR1 MNHEY, CDR2 SMNVEV (reference sequence). The CDR3 has 15 amino acids. The chain joins TRBV27 to TRBJ2-2; 7 nucleotides match TRBD2. The material sequenced was blood. The TCR originated in a woman in her forties or fifties with Graves' hyperthyroidism. CDR3 sequence reads: CASSLGGTNTRELFF. For the CDR3, the DNA is TGTGCCAGCAGTTTGGGGGGGACGAACACCAGGGAGCTGTTTTTT.